A single sample is the source of the 20 T cell receptor beta chains below, sequenced in a study of blood T cell repertoires in COVID-19. This table comes from immunoSEQ multiplex PCR, and its TCRdb copy is limited to in-frame clones, with some not included. The sample lists roughly 160,000 clones, around 85% occurring once. Specimen: peripheral blood. These receptors all come from an older man with COVID-19, enrolled during active disease.

This clone was counted a few times. This chain links TRBV7-2 with TRBJ1-5; D gene unclear. The V and J ends lost 1 base and 2 bases respectively, with 9 bases between them. The length of the CDR3 is 15 residues. CDR1 is SGHTA, CDR2 FQGNSA, per germline. CDR3 nucleotide sequence: TGTGCCAGCAGCTTAGAAACAGTCGGCAATCAGCCCCAGCATTTT. Protein: CASSLETVGNQPQHF.

The V and J genes are TRBV7-9 and TRBJ2-1; 8 bases map to TRBD2. CDR1 and CDR2 (germline): SEHNR, FQNEAQ (reference sequence). V was clipped by 2 bases and J by 5 bases; unmatched bases: 5. The CDR3 consists of 15 residues. CDR3 in amino acids: CASSLSAGANNEQFF. CDR3 sequence (DNA): TGTGCCAGCAGCTTATCAGCGGGGGCCAACAATGAGCAGTTCTTC. The whole variable domain, filled in from reference TRBV7-9 and TRBJ2-1, reads DTGVSQNPRHKITKRGQNVTFRCDPISEHNRLYWYRQTLGQGPEFLTYFQNEAQLEKSRLLSDRFSAERPKGSFSTLEIQRTEQGDSAMYLCASSLSAGANNEQFFGPGTRLTVL.

The V and J genes are TRBV6-2 or TRBV6-3 and TRBJ1-1; 9 bases are a match to TRBD1. Germline V gene data show CDR1 as MNHEY and CDR2 as SVGEGT. This CDR3 has 13 residues. The V segment lost 2 bases and the J segment 11 bases; nucleotides outside the gene matches: 6. This CDR3 is CASSYRPDRGAFF. CDR3 bases: TGTGCCAGCAGTTACCGCCCCGACAGGGGGGCTTTCTTT.

The chain links TRBV7-2 to TRBJ2-7; 8 bases are shared with TRBD1. Trimming removed 5 bases from V and 0 bases from J; junction bases left unmatched: 3. Germline V gene lookup returns CDR1 SGHTA and CDR2 FQGNSA. This CDR3 region has 14 residues. The CDR3 protein is CASSQQGDSYEQYF. The DNA for the CDR3 is TGTGCCAGCAGCCAACAGGGGGACTCCTACGAGCAGTACTTC.

The chain has TRBV5-1 and TRBJ1-2, with D maybe TRBD1 (6 bases). V dropped 3 bases and J dropped 8 bases, with 20 bases sitting between them. The CDR3 is 15 amino acids. Germline V gives CDR1 SGHRS, CDR2 YFSETQ. The DNA of the CDR3 is TGCGCCAGCAGCTCCGGGACAACAAAACTCGGCGGCTACACCTTC. Its translation is CASSSGTTKLGGYTF.

The chain joins TRBV11-2 to TRBJ1-4; D remains ambiguous. The germline CDR1 and CDR2 sequences are SGHAT and FQNNGV. CDR3 length equals 13 residues. Trimming took 5 bases from V and 5 from J, leaving 9 bases between them. As DNA, the CDR3 is TGTGCCAGCAGCACCACTCGAAATGAAAAACTGTTTTTT. Its translation: CASSTTRNEKLFF. The variable domain in full, completed from reference TRBV11-2 and TRBJ1-4, reads EAGVAQSPRYKIIEKRQSVAFWCNPISGHATLYWYQQILGQGPKLLIQFQNNGVVDDSQLPKDRFSAERLKGVDSTLKIQPAKLEDSAVYLCASSTTRNEKLFFGSGTQLSVL.

This chain links TRBV10-1 with TRBJ2-3, with 9 bases that match TRBD1. The junction had 6 bases not matched to a gene; V was cut back by 5 bases and J by 3 bases. The CDR3 spans 15 residues. Per the germline V gene, CDR1 is WNHNN and CDR2 is SYGVQD (reference sequence). The CDR3 protein is CASSFTGQGTDTQYF. DNA of the CDR3: TGCGCCAGCAGTTTCACGGGACAGGGAACAGATACGCAGTATTTT.

The rearrangement joins TRBV19 to TRBJ1-2, with 7 bases fitting TRBD1. After removal of 6 bases from V and 5 bases from J, the junction contained 9 bases not matched to a gene. This CDR3 contains 14 residues. Per germline, CDR1 LNHDA and CDR2 SQIVND (reference sequence). Written as DNA, the CDR3 is TGTGCCAGTAGCCCGACAGGGCTGCTATATGGCTACACCTTC. Residues: CASSPTGLLYGYTF.

The V call is TRBV9, the J call TRBJ2-3; tentative D call: TRBD1 (5 bases). This CDR3 is 15 amino acids long. V lost 0 bases and J lost 1, with 9 bases in between. Germline V gene data show CDR1 as SGDLS and CDR2 as YYNGEE. In DNA, the CDR3 is TGTGCCAGCAGCGTAGGGGTCAGGGGCACAGATACGCAGTATTTT. Translating gives CASSVGVRGTDTQYF.

The rearrangement joins TRBV11-2 to TRBJ1-2; D is ambiguous. CDR3 size: 12 residues. Trimming took off 5 bases at V and 6 bases at J, with 10 bases between the two ends. CDR1 SGHAT and CDR2 FQNNGV come from the germline V gene. The CDR3 region is CASSREADGYTF. For the CDR3, the DNA is TGTGCCAGCAGCAGAGAGGCAGATGGCTACACCTTC. Filled out from reference TRBV11-2 and TRBJ1-2, the complete variable domain reads EAGVAQSPRYKIIEKRQSVAFWCNPISGHATLYWYQQILGQGPKLLIQFQNNGVVDDSQLPKDRFSAERLKGVDSTLKIQPAKLEDSAVYLCASSREADGYTFGSGTRLTVV.

The chain is built from TRBV10-1 and TRBJ2-5, with D perhaps TRBD1 (6 bases). The CDR3 has 15 amino acids. The V gene lost 2 bases and the J gene lost 4 bases, with 14 bases spanning the gap. Germline assignment: CDR1 WNHNN and CDR2 SYGVQD (reference sequence). Written as DNA, the CDR3 is TGCGCCAGCAGTGAGAGTAAGGGCAGGGGAGAGACCCAGTACTTC. Translated, it gives CASSESKGRGETQYF.

The chain combines TRBV5-1 with TRBJ1-1; the match to TRBD1 covers 7 bases. Looked up from germline, CDR1 is SGHRS and CDR2 is YFSETQ. The CDR3 loop spans 15 amino acids. V lost 4 bases to trimming and J lost 2 bases; unmatched junction nucleotides: 8. The CDR3: CASSPLGQRNTEAFF. CDR3 in DNA: TGCGCCAGCAGCCCACTGGGACAGCGTAACACTGAAGCTTTCTTT.

The chain has TRBV6-1 and TRBJ1-5; D call uncertain. Trimming took off 2 bases at V and 5 bases at J, with 7 bases between the two ends. The CDR3 is 13 residues long. Looked up from germline, CDR1 is MNHNS and CDR2 is SASEGT. The CDR3 DNA reads TGTGCCAGCAGTGAAATGCCGGATCAGCCCCAGCATTTT. It yields the protein CASSEMPDQPQHF.

This chain joins TRBV6-6 and TRBJ2-2; D not certain. V was pared by 6 bases and J by 4 bases, with 9 bases between. This CDR3 comprises 13 residues. Germline values: CDR1 MNHNY, CDR2 SVGAGI (reference sequence). DNA for the CDR3: TGTGCCAGCAGCCTATCGGGCACCGGGGAGCTGTTTTTT. Its protein product is CASSLSGTGELFF.

The V and J genes are TRBV27 and TRBJ2-7, with D perhaps TRBD1 (5 bases). The CDR3 is made up of 13 amino acids. The germline CDR1 and CDR2 sequences are MNHEY and SMNVEV (reference sequence). V lost 5 bases to trimming and J lost 3 bases, with 11 bases between them. CDR3 amino acids: CASSPQVNYEQYF. The DNA for the CDR3 is TGTGCCAGCAGTCCACAGGTTAACTACGAGCAGTACTTC.

The rearrangement uses TRBV6-5 and TRBJ1-2; D possibly corresponds to TRBD1 (6 bases). The V end lost 6 bases, the J end lost 4 bases, and 15 bases lay between the germline ends. Germline values: CDR1 MNHEY, CDR2 SVGAGI. The CDR3 contains 14 residues. CDR3 loop: CASRTQGAVYGYTF. The CDR3 DNA reads TGTGCCAGCAGGACACAGGGAGCGGTCTATGGCTACACCTTC.

V usage is TRBV27 and J usage is TRBJ2-7, with TRBD1 matching 9 bases. V shed 6 bases and J 0 bases; nucleotides not matched to a gene: 3. The CDR3 is 14 residues long. Germline V gene lookup returns CDR1 MNHEY and CDR2 SMNVEV (reference sequence). CDR3 DNA sequence: TGTGCCAGCAGCACACAGGGGGCCTCCTACGAGCAGTACTTC. This sequence encodes CASSTQGASYEQYF.

The chain couples TRBV2 to TRBJ2-7; D uncertain. The V end lost 4 bases, the J end lost 1 base, and 11 bases lay between the germline ends. This CDR3 has 14 amino acids. Germline CDR1 and CDR2: SNHLY and FYNNEI. The CDR3 nucleotides are TGTGCCAGCAGTGGCCAGCGAGTATCCTACGAGCAGTACTTC. This codes for CASSGQRVSYEQYF.

This rearrangement joins TRBV4-2 to TRBJ2-6; the D is unclear. Trimming removed 0 bases from V and 3 bases from J, with 6 bases in between. CDR3 length: 15 amino acids. Per the germline V gene, CDR1 is LGHNA and CDR2 is YNFKEQ. CDR3 amino acids: CASSQDRVGANVLTF. CDR3 coding DNA: TGTGCCAGCAGCCAAGACCGGGTTGGGGCCAACGTCCTGACTTTC.

This rearrangement joins TRBV19 to TRBJ1-5; D perhaps matches TRBD1 (5 bases). CDR3 length: 16 amino acids. CDR1 is LNHDA and CDR2 is SQIVND in the germline V gene (reference sequence). Trimming left V 3 bases short and J 2 bases short, with 14 bases between. The CDR3 bases are TGTGCCAGTAGTATTGCTCGGGGGACGGGCAATCAGCCCCAGCATTTT. Its protein product is CASSIARGTGNQPQHF.